The 24 T cell receptor beta chains presented below share a single source sample, sequenced in a study of CD4+ T cells in melanoma. Assay used: immunoSEQ multiplex PCR; TCRdb lists only in-frame clones, some missing. Found here are around 11,000 clones, around 64% of them singletons; the top ten hold over 9%. The material sequenced was cells from a culture (not recorded whether cultured in vitro). Receptor source: a human donor with melanoma.

The chain links TRBV5-1 to TRBJ2-1, with 11 nucleotides matching TRBD2. Germline CDR1 is SGHRS and CDR2 is YFSETQ. This CDR3 is 18 amino acids long. Trimming cost V 4 bases and J 4 bases; bases outside gene matches: 13. CDR3 sequence reads: CASSSLPLAGVNYNEQFF. CDR3 in DNA: TGCGCCAGCAGCAGTCTCCCACTAGCGGGGGTAAATTACAATGAGCAGTTCTTC.

This clone counts as medium-sized. V and J are TRBV2 and TRBJ1-2; 7 nucleotides align to TRBD1. Per the germline V gene, CDR1 is SNHLY and CDR2 is FYNNEI. This CDR3 contains 14 residues. The V and J ends lost 4 bases and 8 bases, in that order; junction bases with no gene match: 10. The CDR3 DNA is TGTGCCAGCAGTGCCCTGGGACAGACAGGCGGCTACACCTTC. Amino acids: CASSALGQTGGYTF.

Only a few counts were recorded for this clone. This CDR3 reads CAISGDRGYTF. DNA for the CDR3: TGTGCCATCAGTGGGGACAGGGGATACACCTTC. The rearrangement uses TRBV10-3 and TRBJ1-2, with 10 bases that match TRBD1. Trimming took 4 bases from V and 11 from J; bases not matched to a gene: 1. The CDR3 runs 11 residues. Per the germline V gene, CDR1 is ENHRY and CDR2 is SYGVKD.

This sequence joins TRBV2 and TRBJ2-5; D remains ambiguous. V was pared by 5 bases and J by 5 bases, with 6 bases between. The germline CDR1 and CDR2 sequences are SNHLY and FYNNEI. This CDR3 region has 11 residues. The CDR3 DNA sequence: TGTGCCAGCAGTACTTGGGAGACCCAGTACTTC. Residues: CASSTWETQYF.

For the CDR3, the DNA is TGTGCCAGCAGCTCTTCCGGGACGCTCAATCAGCCCCAGCATTTT. Amino acid sequence: CASSSSGTLNQPQHF. The chain joins TRBV7-8 to TRBJ1-5; D may be TRBD1 (5 bases). The V gene's germline CDR1 is SGHVS and CDR2 FQNEAQ. V lost 4 bases and J lost 3, with 13 bases in between. The length of the CDR3 is 15 residues.

This clone was recorded a few times. The rearrangement links TRBV2 to TRBJ2-7; tentatively, D is TRBD1 or TRBD2 (5 bases each). This CDR3 spans 15 amino acids. From germline, CDR1 is SNHLY and CDR2 FYNNEI. The V end lost 3 bases, the J end lost 4 bases, and 16 bases lay between the germline ends. CDR3 amino acids: CASSDLTTGRYEQYF. The CDR3, as DNA: TGTGCCAGCAGTGATCTGACAACGGGACGGTACGAGCAGTACTTC.

The V and J genes are TRBV19 and TRBJ2-5; 10 positions match TRBD1. The CDR3 spans 14 residues. The ends lost 4 bases at V and 2 bases at J; junction bases unmatched: 1. Germline V gene lookup returns CDR1 LNHDA and CDR2 SQIVND (reference sequence). The CDR3: CASSTDRGQETQYF. As DNA, the CDR3 is TGTGCCAGTAGTACGGACAGGGGGCAAGAGACCCAGTACTTC.

This clone has only one observation. The gene calls are TRBV7-2 and TRBJ2-1; possibly TRBD2 for D (5 bases). Trimming left V 7 bases short and J 4 bases short, with 17 bases between. The CDR3 spans 15 residues. Germline CDR1 SGHTA, CDR2 FQGNSA. The CDR3 nucleotides are TGTGCCAGCACGCCGGAGGCGCTCGGATACAATGAGCAGTTCTTC. It specifies CASTPEALGYNEQFF.

The CDR3, as DNA: TGTGCCAGATGCTTCCATACGCAGTATTTT. Translated: CARCFHTQYF. The chain links TRBV19 to TRBJ2-3; D gene uncertain. Between the trimmed V and J ends, which lost 9 bases and 7 bases, there was a span of 8 bases. The CDR3 is 10 residues long. Germline-derived CDR1 and CDR2 are LNHDA and SQIVND (reference sequence).

V and J are TRBV6-5 and TRBJ1-1; 7 bases agree with TRBD1. The V gene end was trimmed by 4 bases and the J gene end by 5 bases; junction bases not matched to a gene: 7. The germline V gene has CDR1 MNHEY and CDR2 SVGAGI. This CDR3 has 14 amino acids. CDR3 sequence reads: CASSSRQGGTEAFF. The CDR3, as DNA: TGTGCCAGCAGTTCTCGACAGGGTGGAACTGAAGCTTTCTTT.

The chain has TRBV6-1 and TRBJ2-4; 7 nucleotides align to TRBD1. This CDR3 contains 14 residues. V lost 0 bases and J lost 8; bases outside the gene matches: 4. Per germline, CDR1 MNHNS and CDR2 SASEGT. The CDR3 nucleotides are TGTGCCAGCAGTGAAGCAGGGGGCCCAGACATTCAGTACTTC. Translation gives CASSEAGGPDIQYF.

The rearrangement links TRBV30 to TRBJ2-7; the D gene is possibly TRBD1 (6 bases). Germline assignment: CDR1 GTSNPN and CDR2 SVGIG (reference sequence). V was pared by 3 bases and J by 0 bases, with 24 bases between. The CDR3 totals 18 residues. The CDR3 loop reads CAWRGGVPSRTLSYEQYF. In DNA form, the CDR3 reads TGTGCCTGGAGAGGGGGTGTCCCCTCCAGAACCCTCTCCTACGAGCAGTACTTC.

A few counts support this clone. This sequence joins TRBV10-3 and TRBJ2-5; unclear D gene. Germline CDR1 and CDR2: ENHRY and SYGVKD. V shed 2 bases and J shed 4 bases, with 2 bases lying between them. The CDR3 runs to 11 residues. The CDR3 DNA reads as TGTGCCATCAGTGAGCGAGAGACCCAGTACTTC. Translated, it gives CAISERETQYF.

V is TRBV6-7 and J is TRBJ2-7; D may be TRBD1 (5 bases). TRBV6-7 is an open reading frame, and its role is uncertain. The CDR3 consists of 13 residues. With 4 bases removed from V and 4 bases from J, the gap between germline ends came to 11 bases. CDR3 residues: CASSSGRQYEQYF. Written as DNA, the CDR3 is TGTGCCAGCAGTTCAGGGCGTCAGTACGAGCAGTACTTC.

The rearrangement joins TRBV2 to TRBJ2-3; 13 bases align to TRBD2. Looked up from germline, CDR1 is SNHLY and CDR2 is FYNNEI. The junction had 4 bases not matched to a gene; V was cut back by 6 bases and J by 4 bases. The CDR3 loop spans 15 amino acids. The CDR3 loop is CASSGLAGVPDTQYF. In DNA, the CDR3 is TGTGCCAGCAGCGGACTAGCGGGGGTTCCAGATACGCAGTATTTT.

The chain joins TRBV10-3 to TRBJ2-1; D is perhaps TRBD1 (6 bases). V was shortened by 0 bases and J by 6 bases, with 21 bases between the two germline ends. The CDR3 is 18 amino acids. CDR1 is ENHRY, CDR2 SYGVKD, per germline. The DNA of the CDR3 is TGTGCCATCAGTGAGTCTATAGGGACACCGACTGACTCCAATGAGCAGTTCTTC. This codes for CAISESIGTPTDSNEQFF.

The genes are TRBV5-5 and TRBJ2-7; 11 bases are shared with TRBD1. V lost 2 bases and J lost 4; bases outside the gene matches: 8. CDR3 length: 16 residues. Germline lookup yields CDR1 SGHKS and CDR2 YYEKEE (reference sequence). For the CDR3, the DNA is TGTGCCAGCAGCTTAACCGGGACAGGGGGACTTTACGAGCAGTACTTC. It specifies CASSLTGTGGLYEQYF.

The CDR3 sequence: CASIAIAGGTGELFF. CDR3 in DNA: TGTGCCAGCATAGCGATCGCTGGGGGAACCGGGGAGCTGTTTTTT. The chain combines TRBV7-9 with TRBJ2-2; D might be TRBD1 or TRBD2, each matching 5 bases. In germline, CDR1 is SEHNR, CDR2 FQNEAQ (reference sequence). V shed 7 bases and J shed 5 bases, with 17 bases lying between them. The CDR3 loop spans 15 amino acids. Full variable domain (rest looked up from reference TRBV7-9 and TRBJ2-2): DTGVSQNPRHKITKRGQNVTFRCDPISEHNRLYWYRQTLGQGPEFLTYFQNEAQLEKSRLLSDRFSAERPKGSFSTLEIQRTEQGDSAMYLCASIAIAGGTGELFFGEGSRLTVL.

V and J are TRBV9 and TRBJ2-5; 9 bases are shared with TRBD2. V gave up 4 bases and J gave up 5 bases; unmatched junction bases: 12. The CDR3 length is 16 residues. Germline CDR1 reads SGDLS; CDR2 reads YYNGEE. The CDR3 DNA follows: TGTGCCAGCAGCCGAGGTGGCGGGGGGGCCTTCGAGACCCAGTACTTC. Its protein is CASSRGGGGAFETQYF.

This clone was recorded a few times. V gene TRBV5-1 combines with J gene TRBJ1-1, with D hard to call. CDR1 is SGHRS, CDR2 YFSETQ, per germline. This CDR3 has 15 residues. V was trimmed by 7 bases and J by 2 bases, leaving 18 bases between them. CDR3 amino acids: CASSREPGVNTEAFF. CDR3 bases: TGCGCCAGCTCCCGAGAACCAGGCGTTAACACTGAAGCTTTCTTT.

The chain recombines TRBV5-6 with TRBJ2-7; D perhaps matches TRBD2 (5 bases). Trimming removed 1 base at V and 0 bases at J, with 17 bases between. The length of the CDR3 is 17 residues. Germline CDR1 reads SGHDT; CDR2 reads YYEEEE. For the CDR3, the DNA is TGTGCCAGCAGCTTGTCAGTCGCAGGACGGGGCTCCTACGAGCAGTACTTC. Translated, it gives CASSLSVAGRGSYEQYF.

The rearrangement uses TRBV2 and TRBJ2-7; D is uncertain. The CDR3 is 12 residues long. Germline V gene lookup returns CDR1 SNHLY and CDR2 FYNNEI. V dropped 5 bases and J dropped 0 bases, with 5 bases sitting between them. CDR3 DNA sequence: TGTGCCAGCAGTCCGAGCTCCTACGAGCAGTACTTC. It codes for CASSPSSYEQYF.

The genes are TRBV5-1 and TRBJ1-2, with D maybe TRBD1 (5 bases). CDR3 size: 13 residues. Germline CDR1 reads SGHRS; CDR2 reads YFSETQ. V lost 0 bases, J lost 3 bases, and 6 bases lay in between. The CDR3 protein is CASSLGDDYGYTF. CDR3 DNA sequence: TGCGCCAGCAGCTTGGGGGACGACTATGGCTACACCTTC.

The rearrangement links TRBV5-1 to TRBJ2-3; D is perhaps TRBD2 (5 bases). V was cut by 4 bases and J by 0 bases, with 15 bases left in between. In germline, CDR1 is SGHRS, CDR2 YFSETQ. This CDR3 region has 16 residues. As DNA, the CDR3 is TGCGCCAGCAGCCGGCGAGCGGTGGACAGCACAGATACGCAGTATTTT. Translation: CASSRRAVDSTDTQYF.